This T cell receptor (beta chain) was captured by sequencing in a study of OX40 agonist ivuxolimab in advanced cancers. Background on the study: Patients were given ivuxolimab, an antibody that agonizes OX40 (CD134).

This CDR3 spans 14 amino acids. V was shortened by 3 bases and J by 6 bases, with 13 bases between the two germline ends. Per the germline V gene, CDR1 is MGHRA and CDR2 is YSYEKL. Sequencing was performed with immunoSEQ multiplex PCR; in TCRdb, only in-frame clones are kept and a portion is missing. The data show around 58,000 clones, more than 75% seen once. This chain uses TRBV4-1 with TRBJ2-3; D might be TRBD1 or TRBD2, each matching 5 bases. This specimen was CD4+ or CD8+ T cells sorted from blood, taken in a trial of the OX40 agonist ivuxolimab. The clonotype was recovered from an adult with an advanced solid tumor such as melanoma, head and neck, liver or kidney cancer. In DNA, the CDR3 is TGCGCCAGCAGCCACTCCATTAGGGACGATACGCAGTATTTT. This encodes CASSHSIRDDTQYF.